The 20 T cell receptor beta chains below were found in one sample sequenced in a study of T cell changes during pregnancy in multiple sclerosis. Some clones are missing from TCRdb's copy, which holds only in-frame ones; the method was immunoSEQ multiplex PCR. The table lists tens of thousands of clones, approximately 90% of them singletons. The specimen comprised peripheral blood, sampled in the second trimester of pregnancy. Receptors originate from a female donor in good health, enrolled as a control in a pregnancy study.

V usage is TRBV7-9 and J usage is TRBJ2-5, with D hard to call. The CDR3 contains 15 residues. Looked up from germline, CDR1 is SEHNR and CDR2 is FQNEAQ (reference sequence). The V end was cut by 5 bases, the J end by 1 base, with 14 bases between. CDR3 loop: CASSPPGGAQETQYF. The CDR3 region has the DNA TGTGCCAGCAGCCCACCCGGCGGCGCCCAAGAGACCCAGTACTTC.

The chain carries TRBV29-1 and TRBJ1-4; D might be TRBD1 (6 bases). This CDR3 is 11 amino acids long. Germline-derived CDR1 and CDR2 are SQVTM and ANQGSEA. CDR3 sequence (DNA): TGCAGTGGACAGACTAATGAAAAACTGTTTTTT. Protein sequence: CSGQTNEKLFF.

This sequence joins TRBV19 and TRBJ1-3; TRBD1 matches 7 bases. This CDR3 has 14 residues. Germline trimming cut 6 bases from V and 3 bases from J; bases unmatched to any gene: 5. CDR1 is LNHDA, CDR2 SQIVND, per germline (reference sequence). The CDR3 loop reads CASRQGGIGNTIYF. In nucleotides, the CDR3 is TGTGCCAGTAGGCAGGGGGGTATTGGAAACACCATATATTTT.

The chain has TRBV7-9 and TRBJ2-5, with TRBD2 identical over 10 bases. The CDR3 has 14 amino acids. After removal of 6 bases from V and 4 bases from J, the junction contained 5 bases not matched to a gene. Germline V lookup: CDR1 SEHNR, CDR2 FQNEAQ (reference sequence). In DNA, the CDR3 is TGTGCCAGCAGGGCCGGGACTAGCGCAGAGACCCAGTACTTC. Translated, it gives CASRAGTSAETQYF.

The chain combines TRBV7-9 with TRBJ1-4; unclear D gene. V was cut by 3 bases and J by 0 bases, with 20 bases left in between. The CDR3 runs to 19 residues. The germline V gene has CDR1 SEHNR and CDR2 FQNEAQ (reference sequence). Here the CDR3 reads CASSFQGRSHTSTNEKLFF. Here the CDR3 DNA reads TGTGCCAGCAGCTTCCAAGGGAGGTCTCACACTTCAACTAATGAAAAACTGTTTTTT.

The V gene is TRBV7-2, the J gene TRBJ2-3; D perhaps matches TRBD1 (5 bases). Trimming left V 1 base short and J 4 bases short, with 9 bases between. There are 14 residues in the CDR3. Germline-derived CDR1 and CDR2 are SGHTA and FQGNSA. The CDR3 nucleotides are TGTGCCAGCAGCTTAGTGTCAGGGTCAGATACGCAGTATTTT. It encodes CASSLVSGSDTQYF. Using reference TRBV7-2 and TRBJ2-3 for the parts outside the CDR3, the full variable domain is GAGVSQSPSNKVTEKGKDVELRCDPISGHTALYWYRQSLGQGLEFLIYFQGNSAPDKSGLPSDRFSAERTGGSVSTLTIQRTQQEDSAVYLCASSLVSGSDTQYFGPGTRLTVL.

This clone has only one observation. The J gene is TRBJ2-2, the V gene TRBV7-3, with TRBD2 identical over 11 bases. Germline V lookup: CDR1 SGHTA, CDR2 FQGTGA. V trimming: 4 bases; J trimming: 2 bases; junction bases outside the gene matches: 6. The CDR3 extends over 17 amino acids. The CDR3: CASSSSGTSGNTGELFF. In nucleotides, the CDR3 is TGTGCCAGCAGCTCTTCCGGGACTAGCGGAAACACCGGGGAGCTGTTTTTT.

This clone was observed once. The chain employs TRBV5-1 and TRBJ2-5; a possible D gene is TRBD2 (7 bases). Trimming cost V 4 bases and J 4 bases, with 20 bases left between them. This CDR3 has 16 amino acids. Germline CDR1 is SGHRS and CDR2 is YFSETQ. CDR3 in DNA: TGCGCCAGCAGCCTCGAACCAACGGGGGGCCCAGAGACCCAGTACTTC. This codes for CASSLEPTGGPETQYF.

The chain uses TRBV7-2 and TRBJ1-5, with TRBD1 identical over 7 bases. This CDR3 has 15 residues. Germline V gives CDR1 SGHTA, CDR2 FQGNSA. V shed 8 bases, J shed 7 bases, and the junction held 14 bases outside the gene matches. CDR3 residues: CASGAYTGVGQPQHF. CDR3 DNA sequence: TGTGCCAGCGGAGCTTACACAGGGGTGGGCCAGCCCCAGCATTTT.

This rearrangement joins TRBV6-5 to TRBJ1-2, with D possibly being TRBD1 (5 bases). Trimming took 6 bases from V and 4 from J, leaving 15 bases between them. Germline CDR1 and CDR2: MNHEY and SVGAGI. This CDR3 has 14 amino acids. DNA for the CDR3: TGTGCCAGCAGATGGGGGGGTCGGCTCTATGGCTACACCTTC. It specifies CASRWGGRLYGYTF.

The V call is TRBV30, the J call TRBJ2-3, with a possible D match to TRBD2 (6 bases). In germline, CDR1 is GTSNPN, CDR2 SVGIG (reference sequence). This CDR3 comprises 14 residues. This CDR3 is CARGVGLSTDTQYF. CDR3 in DNA: TGTGCTCGCGGGGTGGGACTTAGCACAGATACGCAGTATTTT.

The chain uses TRBV27 and TRBJ2-3, with 8 bases that match TRBD1. CDR3 length: 13 residues. CDR1 MNHEY and CDR2 SMNVEV come from the germline V gene (reference sequence). J was trimmed by 4 bases and V by 8 bases; bases with no gene match: 5. Written as DNA, the CDR3 is TGTGCCAGCTGCCGGACAGGGCCAGATACGCAGTATTTT. The encoded protein is CASCRTGPDTQYF.

The chain links TRBV5-4 to TRBJ1-2, with TRBD1 matching 7 bases. CDR3 length: 14 residues. J gave up 3 bases and V 1 base, and 3 bases lay outside the gene matches. CDR1 is SGHNT and CDR2 is YYREEE in the germline V gene (reference sequence). Here the CDR3 reads CASSLKGAHYGYTF. CDR3 sequence (DNA): TGTGCCAGCAGCTTGAAGGGGGCCCACTATGGCTACACCTTC. The variable domain in full, completed from reference TRBV5-4 and TRBJ1-2, reads ETGVTQSPTHLIKTRGQQVTLRCSSQSGHNTVSWYQQALGQGPQFIFQYYREEENGRGNFPPRFSGLQFPNYSSELNVNALELDDSALYLCASSLKGAHYGYTFGSGTRLTVV.

The chain is built from TRBV7-2 and TRBJ2-3; D ambiguous. This CDR3 comprises 11 residues. CDR1 is SGHTA, CDR2 FQGNSA, per germline. V was pared by 5 bases and J by 6 bases, with 6 bases between. The CDR3 loop is CASSPVDTQYF. The CDR3 nucleotides read TGTGCCAGCAGCCCAGTGGATACGCAGTATTTT.

The table lists this clone with a count of one. The rearrangement links TRBV6-1 to TRBJ2-7; D unclear. The CDR3 runs to 11 residues. The V gene lost 6 bases and the J gene lost 2 bases, with 5 bases spanning the gap. Germline V lookup: CDR1 MNHNS, CDR2 SASEGT. Here the CDR3 DNA reads TGTGCCAGCAGCGCAGCCTACGAGCAGTACTTC. Translating gives CASSAAYEQYF.

The rearrangement links TRBV2 to TRBJ1-4, with D uncertain. The V end was cut by 2 bases, the J end by 8 bases, with 12 bases between. The CDR3 is made up of 14 amino acids. Germline V gene sequence: CDR1 SNHLY, CDR2 FYNNEI. CDR3 loop: CASSETQLFEKLFF. The CDR3 region has the DNA TGTGCCAGCAGTGAAACACAGCTTTTCGAAAAACTGTTTTTT.

The rearrangement uses TRBV5-1 and TRBJ1-6; D is ambiguous. The length of the CDR3 is 14 residues. Germline assignment: CDR1 SGHRS and CDR2 YFSETQ. Trimming removed 0 bases at V and 9 bases at J, with 10 bases between. This CDR3 reads CASSLAAGGSPLHF. In nucleotides, the CDR3 is TGCGCCAGCAGCTTGGCCGCCGGCGGTTCACCCCTCCACTTT.

This chain links TRBV7-9 with TRBJ2-7; 8 bases align to TRBD2. Germline CDR1 SEHNR, CDR2 FQNEAQ (reference sequence). Trimming at V came to 7 bases and at J to 0 bases, leaving 11 bases not matched to a gene. The length of the CDR3 is 16 residues. This chain's CDR3 is CASTGGGPTDSYEQYF. The CDR3 DNA reads TGTGCCAGCACCGGGGGGGGTCCGACCGACTCCTACGAGCAGTACTTC.

This chain links TRBV29-1 with TRBJ2-7; TRBD2 agrees at 7 bases. Germline assignment: CDR1 SQVTM and CDR2 ANQGSEA. Trimming took 6 bases from V and 3 from J; bases not matched to a gene: 8. The CDR3 length is 13 residues. The CDR3 DNA is TGCAGCGTGCGGGAGCGAAGCTTCTACGAGCAGTACTTC. This codes for CSVRERSFYEQYF.

The chain couples TRBV5-1 to TRBJ1-1, with TRBD1 identical over 7 bases. Germline CDR1 and CDR2: SGHRS and YFSETQ. The CDR3 is 15 amino acids. Trimming removed 0 bases from V and 4 bases from J; junction bases left unmatched: 6. The CDR3 is CASSLAGTALTEAFF. CDR3 in DNA: TGCGCCAGCAGCTTGGCTGGGACAGCCCTCACTGAAGCTTTCTTT.